This T cell receptor beta chain was profiled in a study of OX40 agonist ivuxolimab in advanced cancers. In germline, CDR1 is SGHKS, CDR2 YYEKEE (reference sequence). V was pared by 5 bases and J by 4 bases, with 8 bases of the junction left unmatched. The CDR3 extends over 16 amino acids. Assay: immunoSEQ multiplex PCR; the TCRdb copy retains only in-frame clones and omits some. The sample lists under 85,000 clones, 85% to 90% seen once, with about 8% in the top ten. This sequence was found in an adult with an advanced solid tumor such as melanoma, head and neck, liver or kidney cancer. Sequenced material: CD4+ or CD8+ T cells sorted from blood, taken in a trial of the OX40 agonist ivuxolimab. The chain combines TRBV5-5 with TRBJ2-3, with 12 positions matching TRBD2. CDR3 DNA: TGTGCCAGCAGTTTAATACTAGCGGGGGGCTCAGATACGCAGTATTTT. Its translation: CASSLILAGGSDTQYF.